This T cell receptor (beta chain) was profiled in a study of T cells after yellow fever vaccination (dated by TCRdb to between 2018 and 2021). For the wider study: The SMART-Seq v4 Ultra Low Input RNA kit was used to prepare libraries from fractions with low cell numbers. Bulk TCR alpha and beta repertoires were sequenced longitudinally to track T-cell clones before and after primary and booster YFV17D yellow fever vaccination. Two healthy male donors made up the cohort, one aged 18 to 29 years and the other aged 30 to 39 years. Bulk PBMC replicates and cell subsets were isolated from blood drawn at multiple timepoints before and after both primary and secondary immunization.

The CDR3 numbers 16 residues from cysteine through phenylalanine. The only DNA kept is the CDR3, 48 bases in frame from the first base. CDR1 and CDR2, looked up from the germline V gene (reference sequence), are SEHNR and FQNEAQ. The germline V and J ends show losses of 4 bases and 6 bases respectively, and no gene match explains 5 bases of the junction. The treatment or condition label corresponds to: live attenuated yellow fever vaccine strain. PBMCs were isolated from peripheral blood using a standard Ficoll-Paque protocol. Epitope-specific CD8 T cells were sorted with a dextramer loaded with the yellow fever NS4B epitope peptide, together with anti-CD3 and anti-CD8 staining. TriZol was used to extract RNA from bulk PBMCs, from CD4 and CD8 fractions, and from dextramer-positive and dextramer-negative fractions. Synthesis of TCR cDNA relied on 5'RACE template switching, a step that introduced a universal primer site along with unique molecular identifiers. cDNA synthesis was primed from both the TCR alpha and TCR beta constant segments. Library amplification involved two PCR steps, and the second step added sample barcodes and sequencing adapters. Sequencing of libraries was done on Illumina HiSeq 2500 (2x100 bp) or NovaSeq (2x150 bp). As for the original processing: MIGEC handled demultiplexing of reads and collapsing into UMI consensus sequences, while MiXCR performed V(D)J alignment. Clonotypes responding to the vaccine were identified with edgeR on replicate PBMC samples, with the criteria of FDR below 0.01 and a log2 fold change above 5 up to day 15. Bulk clonotypes were assigned CD4 or CD8 identity according to which sequenced CD4 or CD8 repertoire held them at higher abundance. Clonotypes enriched at least 10-fold in dextramer-positive over dextramer-negative fractions were defined as NS4B-specific, and CD4-biased clonotypes were excluded. TCRdb ran its own pipeline on the public reads, namely fastp trimming at Q25 and MiXCR clone calling, and kept in-frame beta chains. Each CDR3 protein appears once, grouped with its most common genes and DNA. In this record, the V and J calls reflect TCRdb's handling and not the investigators' own analysis. The sample table shows 40,000 to 50,000 distinct CDR3 sequences, and almost 7% are seen once. The ten largest clones add up to 15% of the sample.

General conclusions and limits of the study: Only a couple of donors were included in the study, so the extent to which the findings can be generalized is limited. The secondary T-cell response was found to be weaker but faster than the primary response, with a peak reached on day 5 rather than on day 15. A small fraction of clonotypes showed up in both the CD4 and CD8 compartments, probably as a result of convergent recombination. Most clones expanded after primary vaccination were re-detected after the booster (96% of CD4 and roughly 85% of CD8), suggesting broad memory maintenance. Computational filtering was required because FACS-sorted repertoires could contain abundant contaminating clonotypes from the bulk population.

As for this clonotype: No much larger clonotype is one base removed from it; base qualities were not supplied.

Sequencing used CD8+ T cells not binding an NS4B(214-222) dextramer, sorted from PBMCs, obtained 45 days after the yellow fever booster vaccination. In the paper's terms, the cell subset or site label means: NS4B epitope dextramer-negative CD8 T cells. In this chain, TRBV7-9 is recombined with TRBJ2-2, with 13 central nucleotides matching TRBD2. The clonotype comes from a man aged 25 to 45 who received the YFV17D yellow fever vaccine. The sequenced DNA: TGTGCCAGCAGCTCGGGACTAGCGGGAAGGGCCGGGGAGCTGTTTTTT. Translated, this gives CASSSGLAGRAGELFF. Full variable domain (CDR3 extended with the reference TRBV7-9 and TRBJ2-2 proteins): DTGVSQNPRHKITKRGQNVTFRCDPISEHNRLYWYRQTLGQGPEFLTYFQNEAQLEKSRLLSDRFSAERPKGSFSTLEIQRTEQGDSAMYLCASSSGLAGRAGELFFGEGSRLTVL.